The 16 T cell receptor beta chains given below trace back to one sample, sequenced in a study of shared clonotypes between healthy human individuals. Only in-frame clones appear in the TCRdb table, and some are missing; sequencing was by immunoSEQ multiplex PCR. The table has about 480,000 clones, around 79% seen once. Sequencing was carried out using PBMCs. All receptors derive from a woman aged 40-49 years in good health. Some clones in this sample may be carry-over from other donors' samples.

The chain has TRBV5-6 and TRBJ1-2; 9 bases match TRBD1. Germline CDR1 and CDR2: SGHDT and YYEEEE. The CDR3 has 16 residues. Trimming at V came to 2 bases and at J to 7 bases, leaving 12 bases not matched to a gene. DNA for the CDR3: TGTGCCAGCAGCTTACTCAGGACAGGGGTTGTTGGTGGCTACACCTTC. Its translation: CASSLLRTGVVGGYTF. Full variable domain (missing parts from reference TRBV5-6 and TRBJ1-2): DAGVTQSPTHLIKTRGQQVTLRCSPKSGHDTVSWYQQALGQGPQFIFQYYEEEERQRGNFPDRFSGHQFPNYSSELNVNALLLGDSALYLCASSLLRTGVVGGYTFGSGTRLTVV.

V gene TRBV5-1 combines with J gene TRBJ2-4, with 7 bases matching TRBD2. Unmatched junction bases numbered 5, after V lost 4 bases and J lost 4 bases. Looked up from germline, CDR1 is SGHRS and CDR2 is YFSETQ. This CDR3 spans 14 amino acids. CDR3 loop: CASSPASGKNIQYF. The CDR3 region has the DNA TGCGCCAGCAGCCCAGCTAGCGGAAAAAACATTCAGTACTTC.

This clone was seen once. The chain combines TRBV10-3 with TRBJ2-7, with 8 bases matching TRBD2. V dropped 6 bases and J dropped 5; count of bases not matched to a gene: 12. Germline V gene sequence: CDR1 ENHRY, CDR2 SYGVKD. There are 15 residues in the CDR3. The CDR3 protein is CAIRASSGSFHEQYF. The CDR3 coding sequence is TGTGCCATCAGGGCATCCAGCGGGAGCTTCCACGAGCAGTACTTC.

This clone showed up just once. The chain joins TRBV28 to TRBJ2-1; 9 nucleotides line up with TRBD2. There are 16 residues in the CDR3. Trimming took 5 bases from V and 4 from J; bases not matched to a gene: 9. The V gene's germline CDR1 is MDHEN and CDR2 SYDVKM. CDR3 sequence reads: CASSEGAGGWYNEQFF. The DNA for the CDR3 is TGTGCCAGCAGTGAGGGGGCGGGAGGGTGGTACAATGAGCAGTTCTTC.

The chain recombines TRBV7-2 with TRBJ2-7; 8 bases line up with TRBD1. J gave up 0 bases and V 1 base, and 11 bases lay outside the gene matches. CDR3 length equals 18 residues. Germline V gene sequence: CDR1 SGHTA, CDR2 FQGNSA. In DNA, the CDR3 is TGTGCCAGCAGCTTAGGCTTGTTAGGGACAGGCGACTCCTACGAGCAGTACTTC. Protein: CASSLGLLGTGDSYEQYF.

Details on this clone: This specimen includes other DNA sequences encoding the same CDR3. Here the CDR3 DNA reads TGCGCCAGCAGCTTGCAGGGACCTAATGAAAAACTGTTTTTT. Translating gives CASSLQGPNEKLFF. The gene calls are TRBV5-1 and TRBJ1-4; D perhaps matches TRBD1 (5 bases). The V end lost 1 base, the J end lost 3 bases, and 7 bases lay between the germline ends. Germline V lookup: CDR1 SGHRS, CDR2 YFSETQ. This CDR3 is built from 14 residues.

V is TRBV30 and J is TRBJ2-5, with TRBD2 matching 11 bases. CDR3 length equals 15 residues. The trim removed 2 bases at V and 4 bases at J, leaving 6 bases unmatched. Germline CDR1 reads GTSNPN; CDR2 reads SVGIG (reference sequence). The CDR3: CAWSLGLAVGETQYF. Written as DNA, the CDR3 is TGTGCCTGGAGTCTGGGACTAGCGGTAGGAGAGACCCAGTACTTC. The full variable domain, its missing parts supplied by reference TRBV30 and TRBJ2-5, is SQTIHQWPATLVQPVGSPLSLECTVEGTSNPNLYWYRQAAGRGLQLLFYSVGIGQISSEVPQNLSASRPQDRQFILSSKKLLLSDSGFYLCAWSLGLAVGETQYFGPGTRLLVL.

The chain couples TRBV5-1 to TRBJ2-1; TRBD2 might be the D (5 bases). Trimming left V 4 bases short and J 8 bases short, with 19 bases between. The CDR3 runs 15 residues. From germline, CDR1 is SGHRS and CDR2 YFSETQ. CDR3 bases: TGCGCCAGCAGCGAACAGCGGTGGGGTGGGGATGAGCAGTTCTTC. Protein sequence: CASSEQRWGGDEQFF.

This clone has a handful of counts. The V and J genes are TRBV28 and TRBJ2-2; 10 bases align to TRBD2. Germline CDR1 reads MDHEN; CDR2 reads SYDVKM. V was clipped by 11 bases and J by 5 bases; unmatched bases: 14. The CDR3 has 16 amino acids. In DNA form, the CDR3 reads TGTGCCTCCCTCCCAAGCGGGAGGGCCTCGACCGGGGAGCTGTTTTTT. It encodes CASLPSGRASTGELFF. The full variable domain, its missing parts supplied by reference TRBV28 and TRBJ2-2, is DVKVTQSSRYLVKRTGEKVFLECVQDMDHENMFWYRQDPGLGLRLIYFSYDVKMKEKGDIPEGYSVSREKKERFSLILESASTNQTSMYLCASLPSGRASTGELFFGEGSRLTVL.

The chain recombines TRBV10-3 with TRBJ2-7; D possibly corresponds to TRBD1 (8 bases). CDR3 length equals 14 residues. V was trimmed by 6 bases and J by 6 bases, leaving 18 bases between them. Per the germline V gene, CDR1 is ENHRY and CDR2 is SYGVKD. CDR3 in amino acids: CAISTGGGTVEQYF. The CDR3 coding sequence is TGTGCCATCAGCACAGGGGGGGGTACGGTCGAGCAGTACTTC.

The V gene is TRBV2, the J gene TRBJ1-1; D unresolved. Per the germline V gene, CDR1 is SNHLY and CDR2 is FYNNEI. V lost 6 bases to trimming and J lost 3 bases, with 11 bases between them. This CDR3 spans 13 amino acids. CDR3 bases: TGTGCCAGCAGGCAGCTTGGGGACACTGAAGCTTTCTTT. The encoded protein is CASRQLGDTEAFF.

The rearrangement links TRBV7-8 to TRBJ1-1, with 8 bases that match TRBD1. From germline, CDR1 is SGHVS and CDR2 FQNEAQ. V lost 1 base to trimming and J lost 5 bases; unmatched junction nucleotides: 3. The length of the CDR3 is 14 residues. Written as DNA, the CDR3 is TGTGCCAGCAGCTTAGTTACAGGGGGAACTGAAGCTTTCTTT. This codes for CASSLVTGGTEAFF.

CDR3 sequence (DNA): TGTGCCAGTAGTAGATCCGGGACAGGGTTGGAGCAGTACTTC. Translating gives CASSRSGTGLEQYF. This sequence joins TRBV19 and TRBJ2-7, with 9 positions matching TRBD1. CDR3 size: 14 residues. V dropped 4 bases and J dropped 7; count of bases not matched to a gene: 8. The germline CDR1 and CDR2 sequences are LNHDA and SQIVND (reference sequence).

The CDR3 bases are TGTGCCAGCAGCTCAGGGGGCCGGGCTAATGAAAAACTGTTTTTT. Protein product: CASSSGGRANEKLFF. V gene TRBV28 combines with J gene TRBJ1-4; 8 bases map to TRBD1. The ends lost 6 bases at V and 3 bases at J; junction bases unmatched: 6. The CDR3 extends over 15 amino acids. Germline V gene data show CDR1 as MDHEN and CDR2 as SYDVKM.

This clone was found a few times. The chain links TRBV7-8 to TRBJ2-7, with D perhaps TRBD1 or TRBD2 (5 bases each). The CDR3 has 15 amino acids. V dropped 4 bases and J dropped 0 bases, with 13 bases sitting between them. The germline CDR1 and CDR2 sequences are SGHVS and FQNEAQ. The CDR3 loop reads CASSSREGSSYEQYF. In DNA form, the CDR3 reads TGTGCCAGCAGCTCACGTGAGGGGAGCTCCTACGAGCAGTACTTC.

For the CDR3, the DNA is TGTGCCAGCAGCGCAGGGGGCGAGGAGACCCAGTACTTC. It yields the protein CASSAGGEETQYF. The gene calls are TRBV7-3 and TRBJ2-5; 8 bases fit TRBD1. The CDR3 sequence is 13 residues long. V lost 5 bases and J lost 5; bases outside the gene matches: 4. Looked up from germline, CDR1 is SGHTA and CDR2 is FQGTGA.